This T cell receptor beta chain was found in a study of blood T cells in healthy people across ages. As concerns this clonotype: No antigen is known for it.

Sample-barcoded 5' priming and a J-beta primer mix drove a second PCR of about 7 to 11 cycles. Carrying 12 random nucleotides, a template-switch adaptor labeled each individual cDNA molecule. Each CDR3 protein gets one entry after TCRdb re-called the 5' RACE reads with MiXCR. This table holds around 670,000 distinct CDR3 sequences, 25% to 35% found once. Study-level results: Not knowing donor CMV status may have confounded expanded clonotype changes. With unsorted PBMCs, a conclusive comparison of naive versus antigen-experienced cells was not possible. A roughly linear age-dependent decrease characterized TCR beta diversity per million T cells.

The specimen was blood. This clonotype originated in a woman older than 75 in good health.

The CDR3 sequence is CASRARQSNQPQHF. The CDR3 nucleotides read TGTGCCAGCAGGGCTCGGCAGAGCAATCAGCCCCAGCATTTT. This chain connects TRBV2 to TRBJ1-5, with no clear D. Per germline, CDR1 SNHLY and CDR2 FYNNEI. The CDR3 runs 14 residues. V was cut by 6 bases and J by 1 base, with 10 bases left in between.